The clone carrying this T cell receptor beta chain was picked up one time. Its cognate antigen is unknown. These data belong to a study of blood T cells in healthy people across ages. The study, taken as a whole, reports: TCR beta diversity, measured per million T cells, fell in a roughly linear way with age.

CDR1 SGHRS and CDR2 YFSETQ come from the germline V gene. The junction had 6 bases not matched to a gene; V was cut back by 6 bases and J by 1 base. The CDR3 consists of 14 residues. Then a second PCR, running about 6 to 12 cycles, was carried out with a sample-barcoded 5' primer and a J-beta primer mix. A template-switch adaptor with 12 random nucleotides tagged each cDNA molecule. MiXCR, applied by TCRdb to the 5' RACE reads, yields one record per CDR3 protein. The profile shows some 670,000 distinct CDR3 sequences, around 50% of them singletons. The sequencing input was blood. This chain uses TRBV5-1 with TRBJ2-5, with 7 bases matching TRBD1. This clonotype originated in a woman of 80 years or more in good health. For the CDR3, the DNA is TGCGCCAGCAACTCGGGACAGCCCCAAGAGACCCAGTACTTC. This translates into CASNSGQPQETQYF.